Each of the 6 T cell receptor gamma chains below was sequenced from the same sample in a study of Vγ9Vδ2 T cells in congenital toxoplasmosis. TRGC- and TRDC-specific primers primed one-tube template-switch reverse transcription to make cDNA. The TRGC primer design covered both constant genes, TRGC1 and TRGC2. TCRdb called clones from the reads again using CATT. The repertoire holds 250 to 300 gamma-chain clones, with 6.5% to 7.5% as singletons. The specimen was gamma-delta T cells from blood. These receptors were taken from a child younger than 10 born to a mother with Toxoplasma gondii infection during pregnancy, either congenitally infected or uninfected (not recorded which).

This clone is hyperexpanded (1% or more). The rearrangement uses TRGV4 and TRGJ1 or TRGJ2. There are 11 residues in the CDR3. Per germline, CDR1 EGSTGY and CDR2 YDSYTSSV. V dropped 1 base and J dropped 6; count of bases not matched to a gene: 0. The CDR3 loop is CATWDGYKKLF. The CDR3 DNA reads as TGTGCCACCTGGGATGGTTATAAGAAACTCTTT.

A few counts support this clone. A far larger clone is off by one base, so a read error is likely. This sample includes further DNA sequences coding for the same CDR3. The chain combines TRGV8 with TRGJP1. From germline, CDR1 is VENAVY and CDR2 YDSYNSRV. This CDR3 is 13 amino acids long. The CDR3 DNA is TGTGCCACCTGGGGTCCCACCGGTTGGTTCAAGATATTT. This encodes CATWGPTGWFKIF.

Regarding this clone: A read error is likely here: a far larger clone is one base away. The V gene is TRGV9, the J gene TRGJP. V lost 2 bases and J lost 9; bases outside the gene matches: 13. Germline V gene data show CDR1 as GITISATS and CDR2 as ISYDGTV (reference sequence). This CDR3 has 18 residues. DNA for the CDR3: TGTGCCTTGTGGGAGGATACCTCAGTCAGGTTGGGCAAAAAAATCAAGGTATTT. Protein product: CALWEDTSVRLGKKIKVF.

As concerns this clone: TCRdb's listed protein matches a much larger clone and diverges from this DNA's translation at residue 9, likely through a read error; the protein shown comes from the DNA. This chain uses TRGV4 with TRGJ1 or TRGJ2. The CDR3 loop spans 15 amino acids. Germline values: CDR1 EGSTGY, CDR2 YDSYTSSV. With 0 bases clipped from V and 6 bases from J, the junction kept 11 bases outside the gene matches. The CDR3 here is CATWDGRLSGYKKLF. The CDR3 DNA reads as TGTGCCACCTGGGATGGGCGTCTCTCAGGTTATAAGAAACTCTTT.

This clone is categorized as large (0.1 to 1%). V and J are TRGV4 and TRGJP1. Trimming at V came to 0 bases and at J to 3 bases, leaving 4 bases not matched to a gene. CDR3 size: 15 residues. Germline V gives CDR1 EGSTGY, CDR2 YDSYTSSV. CDR3 bases: TGTGCCACCTGGGATGGGGGCCCCACTGGTTGGTTCAAGATATTT. Encoded protein: CATWDGGPTGWFKIF.

This clone is labeled as large. A read error may explain this, as a much larger clone is one base away. The genes are TRGV9 and TRGJP. Germline CDR1 GITISATS, CDR2 ISYDGTV (reference sequence). Trimming at V came to 3 bases and at J to 3 bases, leaving 2 bases not matched to a gene. This CDR3 is built from 16 residues. CDR3 nucleotide sequence: TGTGCCTTGTGGGAGATGCAAGAGTTGGGCAAAAAAATCAAGGTATTT. The encoded protein is CALWEMQELGKKIKVF.